The next 19 T cell receptor beta chains were all read from a single sample in a study of metastatic and nonmetastatic thyroid tumors. Every patient underwent thyroid surgery untreated. TCRdb reanalyzed the PCR reads with MiXCR. The sample holds about 47,000 clones, roughly a quarter seen once. Sequencing was done on a sample of blood. The receptors were gathered from a male donor with papillary thyroid cancer or a benign thyroid nodule (not recorded which). Some clones in this sample may be carry-over from other donors' samples.

The sample holds many counts of this clone. The rearrangement uses TRBV18 and TRBJ2-7; weak D call: TRBD2 (5 bases). The CDR3 is 12 amino acids. From germline, CDR1 is KGHSH and CDR2 LQKENI. Trimming took off 3 bases at V and 4 bases at J, with 7 bases between the two ends. In DNA form, the CDR3 reads TGTGCCAGCTCACCCGGGGATTACGAGCAGTACTTC. Translation: CASSPGDYEQYF.

This clone has a count of ten or more. The chain links TRBV4-1 to TRBJ2-1; 9 bases agree with TRBD1. CDR3 length: 15 residues. The germline CDR1 and CDR2 sequences are MGHRA and YSYEKL. V lost 3 bases and J lost 3; bases outside the gene matches: 3. CDR3 in DNA: TGCGCCAGCAGCCAGTGGGGACAGGGCTACAATGAGCAGTTCTTC. It translates to CASSQWGQGYNEQFF.

This clone occurred many times. The chain has TRBV4-2 and TRBJ2-3, with D possibly TRBD2 on 6 matching bases. Germline V CDR1 and CDR2: LGHNA, YNFKEQ. This CDR3 comprises 16 residues. V was shortened by 0 bases and J by 4 bases, with 14 bases between the two germline ends. The CDR3 DNA follows: TGTGCCAGCAGCCAAGATAGGGCTTCGGGGGCAGATACGCAGTATTTT. Translation: CASSQDRASGADTQYF.

As for this clone: The junction does not match germline at one end; this may be a read error. The chain links TRBV19 to TRBJ1-5; no firm D call. Germline V CDR1 and CDR2: LNHDA, SQIVND (reference sequence). This CDR3 spans 17 amino acids. The DNA of the CDR3 is TGTGTCAGTAGTATGCGTTTCGGGCCGCATGGCAATCAGCCCCAGCATTTT. It translates to CVSSMRFGPHGNQPQHF. Using reference TRBV19 and TRBJ1-5 for the parts outside the CDR3, the full variable domain is DGGITQSPKYLFRKEGQNVTLSCEQNLNHDAMYWYRQDPGQGLRLIYYSQIVNDFQKGDIAEGYSVSREKKESFPLTVTSAQKNPTAFYLCVSSMRFGPHGNQPQHFGDGTRLSIL.

The chain has TRBV7-2 and TRBJ2-7, with a weak D call TRBD2 (7 bases). Germline V lookup: CDR1 SGHTA, CDR2 FQGNSA. Trimming took off 5 bases at V and 4 bases at J, with 18 bases between the two ends. CDR3 length: 15 amino acids. The CDR3 bases are TGTGCCAGCAGCCCCTGGGGGGCGGGAGATTACGAGCAGTACTTC. Translating it yields CASSPWGAGDYEQYF. Variable domain in full (rest from reference TRBV7-2 and TRBJ2-7): GAGVSQSPSNKVTEKGKDVELRCDPISGHTALYWYRQSLGQGLEFLIYFQGNSAPDKSGLPSDRFSAERTGGSVSTLTIQRTQQEDSAVYLCASSPWGAGDYEQYFGPGTRLTVT.

The rearrangement uses TRBV27 and TRBJ1-1, with TRBD1 matching 8 bases. The CDR3 contains 17 residues. V dropped 4 bases and J dropped 0; count of bases not matched to a gene: 10. Germline CDR1 reads MNHEY; CDR2 reads SMNVEV (reference sequence). The CDR3 sequence is CASSYLWTGSMNTEAFF. The CDR3 DNA reads TGTGCCAGCAGTTATCTCTGGACAGGGAGTATGAACACTGAAGCTTTCTTT.

There are many counts of this clone. The rearrangement links TRBV3-1 to TRBJ2-5; tentative D call: TRBD1 (5 bases). The germline CDR1 and CDR2 sequences are LGHDT and YNNKEL (reference sequence). The CDR3 covers 15 residues. Trimming left V 0 bases short and J 4 bases short, with 12 bases between. In DNA form, the CDR3 reads TGTGCCAGCAGCCAAGATCCAGGGTTGGGAGAGACCCAGTACTTC. This codes for CASSQDPGLGETQYF.

In this sample, this clone turned up many times. V gene TRBV20-1 combines with J gene TRBJ2-5, with D possibly being TRBD2 (6 bases). Per germline, CDR1 DFQATT and CDR2 SNEGSKA (reference sequence). V was trimmed by 6 bases and J by 0 bases, leaving 17 bases between them. The CDR3 runs to 15 residues. CDR3 sequence reads: CSASSGELYQETQYF. CDR3 nucleotides: TGCAGTGCCAGTTCGGGAGAGCTGTACCAAGAGACCCAGTACTTC.

This clone was observed a few times. The J gene is TRBJ1-2, the V gene TRBV6-6; tentatively, D is TRBD1 (5 bases). Germline V gene sequence: CDR1 MNHNY, CDR2 SVGAGI (reference sequence). Trimming stripped 2 bases from V and 5 bases from J, with 18 bases between. The CDR3 consists of 16 residues. The CDR3 bases are TGTGCCAGCAGTTACCCAGAACGGGACGGCGCTTATGGCTACACCTTC. Its protein product is CASSYPERDGAYGYTF.

The CDR3 here is CAIRVTPGTPHF. CDR3 in DNA: TGTGCCATCAGGGTAACCCCCGGGACCCCCCACTTT. The genes are TRBV6-1 and TRBJ1-6; the D gene is possibly TRBD1 (5 bases). The CDR3 covers 12 residues. Germline V gene sequence: CDR1 MNHNS, CDR2 SASEGT. Trimming shortened V by 10 bases and J by 18 bases, and 22 bases separated the two germline ends.

This clone came up a few times. CDR3 DNA sequence: TGCGCCAGCATTAACACCGACTATGGCTACACCTTC. Amino acid sequence: CASINTDYGYTF. The J gene is TRBJ1-2, the V gene TRBV10-2; no clear D. Trimming stripped 7 bases from V and 3 bases from J, with 9 bases between. The CDR3 spans 12 residues. CDR1 is WSHSY, CDR2 SAAADI, per germline.

As to this clone: One end of the junction fails to match germline, which may point to a read error. The chain links TRBV20-1 to TRBJ2-7, with TRBD1 matching over 9 bases. The CDR3 spans 15 residues. Germline V gene lookup returns CDR1 DFQATT and CDR2 SNEGSKA (reference sequence). In DNA form, the CDR3 reads TGCAGTGCTACGGAGGGCGGGACAGGGTCCTCCGAGCAGTACTTC. As protein: CSATEGGTGSSEQYF.

The chain recombines TRBV5-1 with TRBJ2-1; D may be TRBD1 (5 bases). V was shortened by 2 bases and J by 9 bases, with 18 bases between the two germline ends. This CDR3 comprises 15 residues. CDR1 and CDR2 (germline): SGHRS, YFSETQ. In DNA form, the CDR3 reads TGCGCCAGCAGCTTAACCCCAGGGTTGGGTAGTGAGCAGTTCTTC. Amino acid sequence: CASSLTPGLGSEQFF.

This clone was detected ten times or more. V is TRBV19 and J is TRBJ2-1, with no clear D. Germline values: CDR1 LNHDA, CDR2 SQIVND (reference sequence). This CDR3 region has 15 residues. Trimming shortened V by 6 bases and J by 7 bases, and 19 bases separated the two germline ends. The CDR3 is CASRGSALSQNEQFF. In nucleotides, the CDR3 is TGTGCCAGTAGGGGAAGCGCGTTATCCCAGAATGAGCAGTTCTTC.

The rearrangement links TRBV12-3 or TRBV12-4 to TRBJ2-7; 9 nucleotides line up with TRBD2. This CDR3 has 14 amino acids. The V and J ends lost 4 bases and 6 bases, in that order; junction bases with no gene match: 7. Here the CDR3 reads CASSSSGRRAEQYF. For the CDR3, the DNA is TGTGCCAGCAGTTCGAGCGGGAGGCGTGCCGAGCAGTACTTC.

This sequence joins TRBV7-9 and TRBJ2-7, with D perhaps matching TRBD1 or TRBD2 (6 bases each). Deletions cut 3 bases from V and 6 bases from J, with 18 bases between. Per the germline V gene, CDR1 is SEHNR and CDR2 is FQNEAQ (reference sequence). This CDR3 spans 15 amino acids. The CDR3 loop reads CASSFGEGGMSEQYF. CDR3 DNA sequence: TGTGCCAGCAGCTTTGGGGAAGGGGGGATGAGCGAGCAGTACTTC.

The chain joins TRBV6-1 to TRBJ2-7, with 7 positions matching TRBD1. The length of the CDR3 is 15 residues. Per germline, CDR1 MNHNS and CDR2 SASEGT. The junction had 8 bases not matched to a gene; V was cut back by 5 bases and J by 1 base. CDR3 nucleotide sequence: TGTGCCAGCAGTCAAACAGGGGCTTCATCCTACGAGCAGTACTTC. It translates to CASSQTGASSYEQYF.

The chain recombines TRBV6-6 with TRBJ2-7; D is unclear. This CDR3 region has 15 residues. V gave up 0 bases and J gave up 6 bases, with 15 bases separating them. In germline, CDR1 is MNHNY, CDR2 SVGAGI (reference sequence). CDR3 protein: CASSYSIARIGEQYF. Here the CDR3 DNA reads TGTGCCAGCAGTTACTCAATAGCTAGGATCGGCGAGCAGTACTTC.

This rearrangement joins TRBV5-1 to TRBJ1-1; the D gene is possibly TRBD1 (5 bases). The CDR3 is 14 residues long. The germline CDR1 and CDR2 sequences are SGHRS and YFSETQ. The germline V and J ends were trimmed by 8 bases and 1 base, with 15 bases remaining between them. CDR3 protein: CASTRDVGNTEAFF. The CDR3 nucleotides are TGCGCCAGTACCAGGGATGTAGGGAACACTGAAGCTTTCTTT.